Below, one T cell receptor beta chain is given with its context. The antigen it recognizes is unknown. Base qualities are missing; no much larger clone stands one base away. This record belongs to a study of blood T cell repertoires in COVID-19 (TCRdb year 2020). As for the study more broadly: Collaborator samples came from the United States, Italy and Spain and covered acute and convalescent phases of COVID-19. The prospective study material was composed of cDNA or gDNA derived from T cells, B-cell-depleted T cells, or PBMCs. Deeply sampled blood TCRbeta repertoires from subjects exposed to, actively infected with, or recovered from COVID-19 were included in the dataset. The repertoires were released in a freely available public database intended as a resource for research on the immune response to SARS-CoV-2. Samples came from the ongoing ImmuneRACE study (first 160 participants) plus 1,254 subjects from 6 global collaborators. Sample metadata almost always included a de-identified subject ID, COVID-19 status, age in years and sex. HLA class I and class II types, where available, came from metadata supplied by the sample provider rather than from assay-based typing. General findings and caveats noted by the study authors: How much clinical and demographic metadata was included differed by source and by participant, and the metadata was provided uncurated.

The immunoSEQ Assay, a bias-controlled multiplex PCR, was used to amplify TCRbeta CDR3 regions from genomic DNA. The paper's data handling went like this. The number of nucleated cells in each sample was estimated from the amplification of reference gene primers within the assay. To quantify the absolute abundance of each unique TCRbeta CDR3 rearrangement, sequence reads were collapsed and filtered. For each sample, productive Simpson clonality was calculated as the square root of Simpson's diversity index across productive rearrangements. TCRdb re-hosts the immuneACCESS table, in-frame sequences only. Its copies lack some clones; in the studies checked, an unresolved V gene accounts for under half of them, and the cause for the rest is not known. From that table come the V and J calls and clone size; the DNA was used to work out D and trimming. The sample table lists approximately 210,000 clones, 94% of them with a count of one. About 0.76% of the sample is taken by the ten largest.

At one collaborating source in Seattle, patients were enrolled during active infection and were followed longitudinally through the course of disease. Collaborating institutions collected whole blood in K2EDTA tubes following their own protocols. For TCRbeta analysis, collaborator samples were shipped as frozen whole blood, as isolated PBMCs, or as DNA extracted from either sample type. Measured from the cysteine to the phenylalanine, the CDR3 is 12 residues long. Of the read, only the CDR3 DNA is kept; its 36 bases are in frame from base 1. The CDR1 and CDR2 encoded by the germline V gene (reference sequence) are LNHDA and SQIVND. Trimming removed 5 bases from V and 6 bases from J, leaving 7 bases between the germline ends.

Material for sequencing was peripheral blood. This sequence originates from a young man with COVID-19, enrolled during active disease. This sequence uses TRBV19 and TRBJ2-2, and perhaps TRBD1 as D gene, on 5 matching bases. The CDR3 region reads CASSQGAGELFF. The bases read TGTGCCAGTAGTCAGGGCGCCGGGGAGCTGTTTTTT. Reference TRBV19 and TRBJ2-2 proteins supply the regions before and after the CDR3; the full variable domain is: DGGITQSPKYLFRKEGQNVTLSCEQNLNHDAMYWYRQDPGQGLRLIYYSQIVNDFQKGDIAEGYSVSREKKESFPLTVTSAQKNPTAFYLCASSQGAGELFFGEGSRLTVL.